This T cell receptor beta chain was retrieved from a study of T cells after yellow fever vaccination. Whole-study findings and limits: The study noted that FACS-sorted repertoires could contain abundant clonotypes contaminating from the bulk population. Most primary-vaccination clones recurred post-booster (approximately 96% CD4, 88% CD8).

TCRdb called the 5' RACE reads again in MiXCR, with one record for every CDR3 protein. The sample has 200,000 to 300,000 distinct CDR3 sequences, less than 8.5% seen once. Germline loops: CDR1 LGHNA, CDR2 YSLEER. CDR3 length: 19 amino acids. Trimming stripped 0 bases from V and 0 bases from J, with 18 bases between. As for this clonotype: What it binds is unknown.

The chain joins TRBV4-3 to TRBJ2-1; D is unclear. Sequences were derived from CD4+ T cells sorted from PBMCs, sampled 15 days after the yellow fever booster vaccination. The clonotype was recovered from a man between 25 and 39 years old who received the YFV17D yellow fever vaccine. The DNA of the CDR3 is TGCGCCAGCAGCCAAGATTCCCTAGTTCGGAGCCTCTCCTACAATGAGCAGTTCTTC. Protein sequence: CASSQDSLVRSLSYNEQFF.